This T cell receptor beta chain stems from a study of blood T cell repertoires in COVID-19. Overall study context: Samples taken during acute and convalescent COVID-19 were collected in the United States, Italy and Spain. The analysed material was cDNA or gDNA that came from T cells, B-cell-depleted T cells, or PBMCs.

Original data processing: By means of reference gene primer amplification, nucleated cell counts were estimated. TCRdb's copy holds only in-frame clones and misses some; the assay was immunoSEQ multiplex PCR. That table gives V, J and clone size, and the DNA gave D and trimming. There are roughly 240,000 clones in the sample; roughly nine tenths occur only once, and around 1.5% lies in the top ten. Per germline, CDR1 SQVTM and CDR2 ANQGSEA. The CDR3 runs 14 residues. The junction had 11 bases not matched to a gene; V was cut back by 6 bases and J by 5 bases. The clonotype was recovered from a woman aged 55 to 70 who had recovered from COVID-19. The sample comprised peripheral blood. The chain employs TRBV29-1 and TRBJ2-5; 8 bases map to TRBD1. The CDR3 DNA reads as TGCAGCGTCCCAGGGGCCTCAGGGGGCGAGACCCAGTACTTC. Translation gives CSVPGASGGETQYF. The whole variable domain, filled in from reference TRBV29-1 and TRBJ2-5, reads SAVISQKPSRDICQRGTSLTIQCQVDSQVTMMFWYRQQPGQSLTLIATANQGSEATYESGFVIDKFPISRPNLTFSTLTVSNMSPEDSSIYLCSVPGASGGETQYFGPGTRLLVL.